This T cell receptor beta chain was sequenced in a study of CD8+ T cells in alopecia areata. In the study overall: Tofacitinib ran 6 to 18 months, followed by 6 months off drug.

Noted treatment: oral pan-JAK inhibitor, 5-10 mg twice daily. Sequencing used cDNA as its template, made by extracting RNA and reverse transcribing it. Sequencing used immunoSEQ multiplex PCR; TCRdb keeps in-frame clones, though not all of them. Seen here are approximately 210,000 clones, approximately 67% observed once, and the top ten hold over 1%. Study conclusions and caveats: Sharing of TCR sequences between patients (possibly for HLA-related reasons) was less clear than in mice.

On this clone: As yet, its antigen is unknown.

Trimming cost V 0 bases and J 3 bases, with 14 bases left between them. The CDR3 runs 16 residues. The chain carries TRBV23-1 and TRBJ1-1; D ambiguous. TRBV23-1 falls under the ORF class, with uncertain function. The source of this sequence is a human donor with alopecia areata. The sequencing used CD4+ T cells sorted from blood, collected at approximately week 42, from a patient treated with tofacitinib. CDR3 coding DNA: TGCGCCAGCAGTCAATCGGCAGGTTGGCGGGACACTGAAGCTTTCTTT. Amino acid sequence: CASSQSAGWRDTEAFF.